This TCR beta chain is from a study of OX40 agonist ivuxolimab in advanced cancers. Comment on this clone: Its matching antigen is unknown. In the same sample, other DNA sequences code for this CDR3.

Enrollment shut out patients with autoimmune disease history or systemic immunosuppression. At cycle 4 day 1, cycle 7 day 1, and baseline, blood was sampled. With 0 bases removed from V and 0 bases from J, the gap between germline ends came to 4 bases. Germline CDR1 and CDR2: SGDLS and YYNGEE. CDR3 size: 14 residues. Assay: immunoSEQ multiplex PCR; the TCRdb copy retains only in-frame clones and omits some. The table has about 44,000 clones, just under 95% seen once. Study results and caveats: Researchers did not determine the expanded peripheral T cells' antigen specificity. The 0.1-3.0 mg/kg partial responders had among the lowest clonal expansion.

The genes are TRBV9 and TRBJ2-4, with no clear D. This TCR derives from an adult with an advanced solid tumor such as melanoma, head and neck, liver or kidney cancer. The material was CD4+ or CD8+ T cells sorted from blood, obtained in a trial of the OX40 agonist ivuxolimab. The CDR3 region has the DNA TGTGCCAGCAGCGTAGGAATAGCCAAAAACATTCAGTACTTC. Protein sequence: CASSVGIAKNIQYF.